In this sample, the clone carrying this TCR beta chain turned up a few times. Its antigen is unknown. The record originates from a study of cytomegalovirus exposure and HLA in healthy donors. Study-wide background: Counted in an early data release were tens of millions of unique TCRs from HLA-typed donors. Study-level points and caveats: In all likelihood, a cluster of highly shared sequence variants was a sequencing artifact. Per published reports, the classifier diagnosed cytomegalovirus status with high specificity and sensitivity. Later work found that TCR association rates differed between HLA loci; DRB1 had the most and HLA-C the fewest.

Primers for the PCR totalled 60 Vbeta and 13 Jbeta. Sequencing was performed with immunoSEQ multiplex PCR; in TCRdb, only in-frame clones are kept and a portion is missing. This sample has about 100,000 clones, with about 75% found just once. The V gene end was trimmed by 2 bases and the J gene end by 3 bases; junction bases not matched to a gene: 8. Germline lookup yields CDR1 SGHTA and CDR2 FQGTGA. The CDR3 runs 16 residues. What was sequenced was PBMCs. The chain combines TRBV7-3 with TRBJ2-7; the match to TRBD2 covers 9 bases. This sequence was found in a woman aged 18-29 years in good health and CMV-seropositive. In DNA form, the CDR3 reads TGTGCCAGCAGCTTACAGGCGGGAGGGCCTTTCTACGAGCAGTACTTC. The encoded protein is CASSLQAGGPFYEQYF. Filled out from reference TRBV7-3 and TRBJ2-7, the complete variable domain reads GAGVSQTPSNKVTEKGKYVELRCDPISGHTALYWYRQSLGQGPEFLIYFQGTGAADDSGLPNDRFFAVRPEGSVSTLKIQRTERGDSAVYLCASSLQAGGPFYEQYFGPGTRLTVT.